The rows below give T cell receptor beta chains drawn from one sample of a study of tumor-infiltrating lymphocytes in primary liver carcinoma. MiXCR, run by TCRdb on the multiplex PCR reads, gives a single entry per CDR3 protein. The data hold approximately 310,000 distinct CDR3 sequences, with roughly two thirds observed a single time. The material sequenced was peripheral blood. The origin of the receptors is a man aged 40-50 years with primary liver carcinoma and hepatitis B virus infection. Both conserved end residues are part of each CDR3. The D gene is left open where the match is weak. A row's size may be missing; if present it is once, few, many or a size class.

-	many	TRBV10-3	TRBJ2-3	TGTGCCATCAGTGAGTCGGGAGATACGCAGTATTTT	CAISESGDTQYF
-	-	TRBV5-1	TRBJ2-1	TGCGCCAGCAGCCCGGGGGTGACGGTGGGCAATGAGCAGTTCTTC	CASSPGVTVGNEQFF
TRBD2	-	TRBV5-1	TRBJ2-7	TGCGCCAGCAACCTAGCGGGAGGCCTACCCTTCTACGAGCAGTACTTC	CASNLAGGLPFYEQYF
TRBD1	many	TRBV6-1	TRBJ1-5	TGTGCCAGCAGTGTCCAGGACAGGGTCAATCAGCCCCAGCATTTT	CASSVQDRVNQPQHF
TRBD2	-	TRBV7-9	TRBJ2-1	TGTGCCAGCAGCTTAGCGGGGGGGATTTCCTACGATGAGCAGTTCTTC	CASSLAGGISYDEQFF
-	many	TRBV29-1	TRBJ1-1	TGCAGCGTTGAAGGGAGAGGGGGCACTGAAGCTTTCTTT	CSVEGRGGTEAFF
-	-	TRBV6-5	TRBJ2-2	TGTACCAGCAGTCCTCCAGGGGTCTTCGTCACCGGGGAGCTGTTTTTT	CTSSPPGVFVTGELFF
-	-	TRBV7-8	TRBJ2-1	TGTGCCGGCAGCCCCAAGCAAGTTGTTCTCTACAATGAGCAGTTCTTT	CAGSPKQVVLYNEQFF
-	few	TRBV12-3/TRBV12-4	TRBJ2-5	TGTGCCAGCAGTAACGGACTTCAAGAGACCCAGTACTTC	CASSNGLQETQYF
-	-	TRBV4-3	TRBJ2-2	TGCGCCAACAGCCTTCGACTACACACCGGGGAGCTGTTTTTT	CANSLRLHTGELFF
TRBD2	many	TRBV12-3/TRBV12-4	TRBJ2-7	TGTGCCAGCAGTTTCGGGGGGGCAGTCTACGAGCAGTACTTC	CASSFGGAVYEQYF
-	-	TRBV6-2/TRBV6-3	TRBJ2-6	TGTGCCAACAGTTTTCAGGGGTCTGGGGCCAACGTCCTGACTTTC	CANSFQGSGANVLTF
TRBD2	-	TRBV4-2	TRBJ2-7	TGTGTCAGCAGCCAAGAGAAGGGACTAGCCCGGCTCGAGCAGTACTTC	CVSSQEKGLARLEQYF
-	-	TRBV30	TRBJ1-1	TGTGCCTGGCACCGTAGGGATGAAGCTTTCTTT	CAWHRRDEAFF
TRBD1	few	TRBV6-5	TRBJ2-5	TGTGCCAGCAGTTACTCAGGGGGCCAGACCCAGTACTTC	CASSYSGGQTQYF
-	-	TRBV12-3/TRBV12-4	TRBJ2-3	TGTGTCTGCAGTTTAGCCACCAGACCAGATACGCAGTATTTT	CVCSLATRPDTQYF